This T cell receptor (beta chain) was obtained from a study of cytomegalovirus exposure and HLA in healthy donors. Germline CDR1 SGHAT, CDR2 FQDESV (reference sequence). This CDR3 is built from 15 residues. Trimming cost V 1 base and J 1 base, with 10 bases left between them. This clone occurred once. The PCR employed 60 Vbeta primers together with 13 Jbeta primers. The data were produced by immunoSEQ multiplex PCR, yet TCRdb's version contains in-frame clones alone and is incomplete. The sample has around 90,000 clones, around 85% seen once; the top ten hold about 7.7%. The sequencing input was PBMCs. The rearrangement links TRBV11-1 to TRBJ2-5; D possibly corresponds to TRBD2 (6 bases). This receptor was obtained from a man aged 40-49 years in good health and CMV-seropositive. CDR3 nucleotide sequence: TGTGCCAGCAGCTTAGGGAGGGCCTTCCAAGAGACCCAGTACTTC. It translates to CASSLGRAFQETQYF.